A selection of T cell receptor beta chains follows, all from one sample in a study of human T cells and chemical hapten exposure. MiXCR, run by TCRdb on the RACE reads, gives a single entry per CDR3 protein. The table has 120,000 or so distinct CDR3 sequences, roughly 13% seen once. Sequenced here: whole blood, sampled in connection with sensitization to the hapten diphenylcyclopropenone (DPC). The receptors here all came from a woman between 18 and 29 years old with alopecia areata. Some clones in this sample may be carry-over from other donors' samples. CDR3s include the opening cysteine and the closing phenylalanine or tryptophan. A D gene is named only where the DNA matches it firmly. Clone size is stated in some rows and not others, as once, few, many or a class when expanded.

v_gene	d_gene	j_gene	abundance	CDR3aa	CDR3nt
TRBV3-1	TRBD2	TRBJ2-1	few	CASSPRVAGSYNEQFF	TGTGCCAGCAGCCCCCGGGTAGCGGGGTCCTACAATGAGCAGTTCTTC
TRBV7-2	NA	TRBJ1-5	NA	CASSLSGASNQPQHF	TGTGCCAGCAGCTTATCAGGGGCCTCCAATCAGCCCCAGCATTTT
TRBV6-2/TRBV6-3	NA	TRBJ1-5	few	CVSTRGGQPQHF	TGTGTCAGCACGAGAGGGGGTCAGCCCCAGCATTTT
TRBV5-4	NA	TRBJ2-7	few	CASSLGAGDSRHEQYF	TGTGCCAGCAGCTTGGGGGCAGGTGACAGTAGGCACGAGCAGTACTTC
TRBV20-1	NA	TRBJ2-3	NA	CSASRSRVLDTQYF	TGCAGTGCTAGTCGATCCAGGGTCCTCGATACGCAGTATTTT
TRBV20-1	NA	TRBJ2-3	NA	CSASLGTDTQYF	TGCAGTGCATCACTAGGCACAGATACGCAGTATTTT
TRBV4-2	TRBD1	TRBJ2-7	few	CVSSQSGTGSYEQYF	TGTGTCAGCAGCCAGTCCGGGACAGGCTCCTACGAGCAGTACTTC
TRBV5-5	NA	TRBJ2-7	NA	CASSLGMYEQYF	TGTGCCAGCAGCCTTGGTATGTACGAGCAGTACTTC
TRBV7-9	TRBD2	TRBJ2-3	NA	CATRRGLAAFTDTQYF	TGTGCCACACGGCGGGGACTAGCGGCCTTCACAGATACGCAGTATTTT
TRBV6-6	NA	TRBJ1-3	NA	CASSYSPGDSGNTIYF	TGTGCCAGCAGTTACTCACCGGGGGACTCTGGAAACACCATATATTTT
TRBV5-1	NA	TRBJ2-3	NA	CASSLEGLGGRDTQYF	TGCGCCAGCAGCTTGGAAGGTCTGGGGGGCCGGGATACGCAGTATTTT
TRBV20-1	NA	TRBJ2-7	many	CSARESRRGSIEQYF	TGCAGTGCTAGAGAATCAAGACGGGGCTCCATCGAGCAGTACTTC
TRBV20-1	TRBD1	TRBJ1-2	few	CSAYTGQEKANYGYTF	TGCAGTGCTTATACGGGACAGGAAAAGGCGAACTATGGCTACACCTTC
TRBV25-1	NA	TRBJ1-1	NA	CASSEDWAGTEAFF	TGTGCCAGCAGCGAAGATTGGGCGGGCACTGAAGCTTTCTTT
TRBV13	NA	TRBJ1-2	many	CASSLGRGDYGYTF	TGTGCCAGCAGCTTAGGCCGCGGAGACTATGGCTACACCTTC
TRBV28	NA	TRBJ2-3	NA	CASSSLAQYF	TGTGCCAGCAGCTCCCTCGCGCAGTATTTT
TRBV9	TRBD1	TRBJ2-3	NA	CASSSNLQGAGTDTQYF	TGTGCCAGCAGCTCAAACCTACAGGGGGCGGGCACAGATACGCAGTATTTT
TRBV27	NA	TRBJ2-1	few	CASSGRGDEQFF	TGTGCCAGCAGTGGTAGGGGAGATGAGCAGTTCTTC
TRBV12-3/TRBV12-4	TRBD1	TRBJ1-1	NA	CASRVTGGYTEAFF	TGTGCCAGCAGGGTGACAGGGGGCTACACTGAAGCTTTCTTT
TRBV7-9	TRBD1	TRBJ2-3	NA	CASRSTGGASTDTQYF	TGTGCCAGCAGATCCACAGGGGGCGCGAGCACAGATACGCAGTATTTT
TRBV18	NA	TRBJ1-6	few	CASSPGIWEGSPLHF	TGTGCCAGCTCACCAGGGATATGGGAGGGTTCACCCCTCCACTTT
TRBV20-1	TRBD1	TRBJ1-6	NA	CSARDWGQGNSPLHF	TGCAGTGCTAGAGATTGGGGACAGGGTAATTCACCCCTCCACTTT
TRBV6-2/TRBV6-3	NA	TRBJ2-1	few	CASSRGDRTYNEQFF	TGTGCCAGCAGCCGAGGCGACCGCACCTACAATGAGCAGTTCTTC
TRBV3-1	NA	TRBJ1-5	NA	CASSLGLSNQPQHF	TGTGCCAGCAGCCTCGGACTTTCCAATCAGCCCCAGCATTTT
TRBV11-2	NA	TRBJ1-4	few	CASSASPGAGEKLFF	TGTGCCAGCAGCGCTTCGCCGGGGGCAGGGGAAAAACTGTTTTTT
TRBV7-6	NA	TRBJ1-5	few	CASSLGTAGWDQPQHF	TGTGCCAGCAGCTTAGGAACCGCAGGGTGGGATCAGCCCCAGCATTTT
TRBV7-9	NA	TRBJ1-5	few	CASSPTGANQPQHF	TGTGCCAGCAGCCCCACGGGAGCGAATCAGCCCCAGCATTTT
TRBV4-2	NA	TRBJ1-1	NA	CASSQAQGYTEAFF	TGTGCCAGCAGCCAAGCACAGGGTTATACTGAAGCTTTCTTT
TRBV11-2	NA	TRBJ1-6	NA	CASSQRAKAGSPLHF	TGTGCCAGCAGCCAGAGGGCTAAGGCGGGTTCACCCCTCCACTTT
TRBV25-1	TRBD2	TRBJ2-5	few	CASSEAGGLEETQYF	TGTGCCAGCAGTGAAGCGGGGGGGCTGGAAGAGACCCAGTACTTC
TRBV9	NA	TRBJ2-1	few	CASSAGQTNEQFF	TGTGCCAGCAGCGCTGGGCAGACCAATGAGCAGTTCTTC
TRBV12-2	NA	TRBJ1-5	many	CASRLAPRGSMCNQPQHF	TGTGCAAGTCGCTTAGCACCCAGGGGAAGTATGTGCAATCAGCCCCAGCATTTT
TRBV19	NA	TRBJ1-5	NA	CASTDRTYVQPQHF	TGTGCCAGTACCGATCGGACATACGTCCAGCCCCAGCATTTT
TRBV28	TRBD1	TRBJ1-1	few	CASRETGTGGTEAFF	TGTGCCAGCAGAGAGACCGGGACAGGGGGCACTGAAGCTTTCTTT
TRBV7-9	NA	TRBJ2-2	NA	CASSLAGTEPTGELFF	TGTGCCAGCAGCTTAGCTGGTACGGAGCCGACCGGGGAGCTGTTTTTT
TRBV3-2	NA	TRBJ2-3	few	CASSQDHIRVEGTDTQYF	TGTGCCAGCAGCCAAGATCATATCAGGGTTGAGGGCACAGATACGCAGTATTTT
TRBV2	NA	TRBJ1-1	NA	CASSTGWTSGNTEAFF	TGTGCCAGCAGCACGGGGTGGACATCGGGGAACACTGAAGCTTTCTTT
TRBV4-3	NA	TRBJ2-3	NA	CASSQGPSSWGSDTQYF	TGCGCCAGCAGCCAAGGCCCCTCTAGCTGGGGCTCGGATACGCAGTATTTT
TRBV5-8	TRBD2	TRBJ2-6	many	CASSRDLAAGANVLTF	TGTGCCAGCAGCCGGGACCTAGCGGCTGGGGCCAACGTCCTGACTTTC
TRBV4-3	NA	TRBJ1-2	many	CASSREARINYGYTF	TGCGCCAGCAGCCGAGAGGCCCGGATAAACTATGGCTACACCTTC
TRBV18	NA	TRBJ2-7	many	CASSPRGTTYEQYF	TGTGCCAGCTCACCACGGGGGACAACCTACGAGCAGTACTTC
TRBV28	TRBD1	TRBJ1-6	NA	CASRPTGVGSPLHF	TGTGCCAGCAGGCCAACAGGGGTCGGATCACCCCTCCACTTT
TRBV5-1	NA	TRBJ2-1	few	CASSLVVDGEQFF	TGCGCCAGCAGCTTGGTGGTAGATGGTGAGCAGTTCTTC
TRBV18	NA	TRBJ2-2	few	CASSPLEGGELFF	TGTGCCAGCTCACCTCTTGAGGGCGGGGAGCTGTTTTTT
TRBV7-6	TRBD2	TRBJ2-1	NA	CASSLVRGGVFYNERFF	TGTGCCAGCAGCTTAGTTCGCGGGGGGGTATTCTACAATGAGCGGTTCTTC
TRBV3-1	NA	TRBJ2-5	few	CASSHGWLEGETQYF	TGTGCCAGCAGCCACGGTTGGCTGGAGGGGGAGACCCAGTACTTC
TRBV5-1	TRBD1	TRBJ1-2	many	CASSLEDPGTGHGYTF	TGCGCCAGCAGCTTGGAAGATCCCGGGACAGGGCATGGCTACACCTTC
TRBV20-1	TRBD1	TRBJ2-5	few	CSAPQGASQETQYF	TGCAGTGCGCCTCAGGGGGCAAGCCAAGAGACCCAGTACTTC